This entry lists 21 T cell receptor beta chains sequenced from one sample in a study of shared clonotypes between healthy human individuals. Naivety among CD8 cells was defined by CD45RO negativity and positive CCR7 selection, thereby excluding terminally differentiated effector memory CD45RA+ cells. This table comes from immunoSEQ multiplex PCR, and its TCRdb copy is limited to in-frame clones, with some not included. The table has about 600,000 clones, more than 95% seen once. Sequenced input: naive CD8+ T cells sorted from blood. All receptors come from a young man in good health.

The chain carries TRBV9 and TRBJ2-1, with TRBD2 identical over 12 bases. The CDR3 has 15 amino acids. The V and J ends lost 2 bases and 10 bases, in that order; junction bases with no gene match: 7. Germline V lookup: CDR1 SGDLS, CDR2 YYNGEE. The CDR3 sequence: CASSVRLAGVREQFF. In nucleotides, the CDR3 is TGTGCCAGCAGCGTGAGACTAGCGGGAGTTCGGGAGCAGTTCTTC.

This clone was observed once. The V call is TRBV29-1, the J call TRBJ2-3, with D maybe TRBD2 (6 bases). V gave up 0 bases and J gave up 5 bases, with 21 bases separating them. The germline CDR1 and CDR2 sequences are SQVTM and ANQGSEA. The CDR3 totals 17 residues. DNA for the CDR3: TGCAGCGTTGAAGATCCTAGTCTGGCGGGACGGGAAGATACGCAGTATTTT. Protein sequence: CSVEDPSLAGREDTQYF.

The chain carries TRBV5-4 and TRBJ2-1, with D tentatively TRBD2 (5 bases). CDR1 is SGHNT, CDR2 YYREEE, per germline (reference sequence). Trimming left V 0 bases short and J 0 bases short, with 7 bases between. The CDR3 runs to 15 residues. CDR3 nucleotide sequence: TGTGCCAGCAGCTTGGGGGAGAGCTCCTACAATGAGCAGTTCTTC. Protein: CASSLGESSYNEQFF.

The chain carries TRBV4-1 and TRBJ2-1; 11 bases line up with TRBD2. Trimming cost V 1 base and J 4 bases; bases outside gene matches: 0. The length of the CDR3 is 15 residues. Germline CDR1 MGHRA, CDR2 YSYEKL. This CDR3 is CASSQVAGGYNEQFF. CDR3 DNA sequence: TGCGCCAGCAGCCAAGTAGCGGGAGGGTACAATGAGCAGTTCTTC.

This chain connects TRBV5-4 to TRBJ2-7, with TRBD1 matching 7 bases. With 2 bases clipped from V and 0 bases from J, the junction kept 2 bases outside the gene matches. Germline assignment: CDR1 SGHNT and CDR2 YYREEE (reference sequence). The length of the CDR3 is 14 residues. The CDR3 region is CASSLRDSSYEQYF. The DNA of the CDR3 is TGTGCCAGCAGCTTACGGGACAGCTCCTACGAGCAGTACTTC.

A single count supports this clone. The chain joins TRBV6-5 to TRBJ1-2; the D is unclear. This CDR3 is 13 amino acids long. Deletions cut 2 bases from V and 3 bases from J, with 7 bases between. Looked up from germline, CDR1 is MNHEY and CDR2 is SVGAGI. CDR3 nucleotide sequence: TGTGCCAGCAGTTACGCTAACTACTATGGCTACACCTTC. It yields the protein CASSYANYYGYTF.

This rearrangement joins TRBV9 to TRBJ2-5; possibly TRBD1 or TRBD2 for D (5 bases each). Germline CDR1 and CDR2: SGDLS and YYNGEE. This CDR3 has 15 amino acids. V was trimmed by 2 bases and J by 4 bases, leaving 15 bases between them. CDR3 protein: CASSVLGSGRETQYF. The DNA of the CDR3 is TGTGCCAGCAGCGTCCTGGGGTCGGGGCGAGAGACCCAGTACTTC.

This chain joins TRBV7-2 and TRBJ2-1; the D is unclear. Per the germline V gene, CDR1 is SGHTA and CDR2 is FQGNSA. V dropped 1 base and J dropped 4 bases, with 2 bases sitting between them. This CDR3 has 12 residues. The CDR3 DNA reads as TGTGCCAGCAGCTTAGGTTACAATGAGCAGTTCTTC. This translates into CASSLGYNEQFF.

The chain links TRBV12-5 to TRBJ2-3, with TRBD1 matching over 7 bases. The junction had 3 bases not matched to a gene; V was cut back by 6 bases and J by 6 bases. The CDR3 totals 12 residues. Germline loops: CDR1 LGHNT, CDR2 FRNRAP. CDR3 DNA sequence: TGTGCTAGTGGACAGGGGCGCGATACGCAGTATTTT. This gives the protein CASGQGRDTQYF.

The chain is built from TRBV9 and TRBJ1-3; 7 bases fit TRBD1. The V segment lost 3 bases and the J segment 4 bases; nucleotides outside the gene matches: 22. Germline V gene sequence: CDR1 SGDLS, CDR2 YYNGEE. The CDR3 is 20 residues long. CDR3 loop: CASSASSTGVPRGPGNTIYF. The CDR3 DNA reads as TGTGCCAGCAGCGCCTCGTCAACAGGGGTACCGCGGGGTCCCGGAAACACCATATATTTT. Full variable domain (remainder filled in from reference TRBV9 and TRBJ1-3): DSGVTQTPKHLITATGQRVTLRCSPRSGDLSVYWYQQSLDQGLQFLIQYYNGEERAKGNILERFSAQQFPDLHSELNLSSLELGDSALYFCASSASSTGVPRGPGNTIYFGEGSWLTVV.

The V and J genes are TRBV14 and TRBJ2-1; D is unresolved. This CDR3 is built from 15 residues. Germline V CDR1 and CDR2: SGHDN, FVKESK. Trimming stripped 0 bases from V and 6 bases from J, with 12 bases between. This CDR3 reads CASSQDGGWSNEQFF. The CDR3 nucleotides are TGTGCCAGCAGCCAAGATGGTGGCTGGAGCAATGAGCAGTTCTTC. The full variable domain, rest sourced from reference TRBV14 and TRBJ2-1, is EAGVTQFPSHSVIEKGQTVTLRCDPISGHDNLYWYRRVMGKEIKFLLHFVKESKQDESGMPNNRFLAERTGGTYSTLKVQPAELEDSGVYFCASSQDGGWSNEQFFGPGTRLTVL.

The rearrangement joins TRBV6-5 to TRBJ2-5; D perhaps matches TRBD2 (5 bases). This CDR3 is 13 amino acids long. Germline loops: CDR1 MNHEY, CDR2 SVGAGI. V lost 5 bases to trimming and J lost 4 bases, with 11 bases between them. The CDR3 DNA is TGTGCCAGCAGTAAGGGTGGGAGAGAGACCCAGTACTTC. It is translated as CASSKGGRETQYF.

The J gene is TRBJ2-7, the V gene TRBV28; tentative D call: TRBD1 (6 bases). This CDR3 has 20 residues. Germline V gives CDR1 MDHEN, CDR2 SYDVKM. Trimming cost V 6 bases and J 2 bases, with 32 bases left between them. The CDR3 region has the DNA TGTGCCAGCAGCCCACACCGGATCTTATTGGGGGCGGACCTTCCCTACGAGCAGTACTTC. This codes for CASSPHRILLGADLPYEQYF.

The chain is built from TRBV5-5 and TRBJ2-5; D unresolved. Germline V CDR1 and CDR2: SGHKS, YYEKEE (reference sequence). The CDR3 spans 14 residues. V was clipped by 4 bases and J by 3 bases, with 13 bases between them. CDR3 sequence (DNA): TGTGCCAGCAGCCTGGAGAACAGAGAAGAGACCCAGTACTTC. Translating gives CASSLENREETQYF. Supplemented by reference TRBV5-5 and TRBJ2-5, the full variable domain reads DAGVTQSPTHLIKTRGQQVTLRCSPISGHKSVSWYQQVLGQGPQFIFQYYEKEERGRGNFPDRFSARQFPNYSSELNVNALLLGDSALYLCASSLENREETQYFGPGTRLLVL.

This clone has just one count. CDR3 in amino acids: CASSPRSGDEQFF. The CDR3 DNA reads as TGTGCCAGCAGCCCCCGTAGCGGGGATGAGCAGTTCTTC. This chain connects TRBV11-3 to TRBJ2-1; 8 positions agree with TRBD2. Germline-derived CDR1 and CDR2 are SGHNT and YENEEA. Trimming cost V 5 bases and J 8 bases; bases outside gene matches: 5. CDR3 length: 13 amino acids.

This chain joins TRBV29-1 and TRBJ2-7, with 11 nucleotides matching TRBD1. Trimming took 3 bases from V and 6 from J; bases not matched to a gene: 7. Germline V lookup: CDR1 SQVTM, CDR2 ANQGSEA. CDR3 length: 14 amino acids. DNA for the CDR3: TGCAGCGTTGAGGACAGGGGGCTTTTCACCGAGCAGTACTTC. This sequence encodes CSVEDRGLFTEQYF.

The chain recombines TRBV14 with TRBJ2-5; maybe TRBD1 (5 bases). Trimming stripped 0 bases from V and 3 bases from J, with 14 bases between. This CDR3 has 16 residues. Germline-derived CDR1 and CDR2 are SGHDN and FVKESK. CDR3 residues: CASSQDNGKGEETQYF. CDR3 DNA sequence: TGTGCCAGCAGCCAAGACAACGGAAAAGGGGAAGAGACCCAGTACTTC.

The chain is built from TRBV25-1 and TRBJ1-4; TRBD1 agrees at 8 bases. The CDR3 contains 14 residues. The V segment lost 2 bases and the J segment 8 bases; nucleotides outside the gene matches: 4. Germline CDR1 and CDR2: MGHDK and SYGVNS. This chain's CDR3 is CASSEGAGGEKLFF. CDR3 in DNA: TGTGCCAGCAGTGAAGGGGCAGGGGGCGAAAAACTGTTTTTT.

J is TRBJ2-7 and V is TRBV29-1, with D perhaps matching TRBD1 (6 bases). Germline assignment: CDR1 SQVTM and CDR2 ANQGSEA. The length of the CDR3 is 14 residues. V gave up 6 bases and J gave up 1 base, with 16 bases separating them. CDR3 amino acids: CSVQQEGTSYEQYF. DNA for the CDR3: TGCAGCGTCCAGCAGGAAGGGACATCCTACGAGCAGTACTTC.

The chain is built from TRBV11-2 and TRBJ2-1; TRBD2 matches at 10 bases. With 3 bases clipped from V and 3 bases from J, the junction kept 11 bases outside the gene matches. The CDR3 sequence is 18 residues long. CDR1 SGHAT and CDR2 FQNNGV come from the germline V gene. DNA of the CDR3: TGTGCCAGCAGCTTGCTCAACGAATGGACTAGCGGCTACAATGAGCAGTTCTTC. Translated: CASSLLNEWTSGYNEQFF. The full variable domain, rest sourced from reference TRBV11-2 and TRBJ2-1, is EAGVAQSPRYKIIEKRQSVAFWCNPISGHATLYWYQQILGQGPKLLIQFQNNGVVDDSQLPKDRFSAERLKGVDSTLKIQPAKLEDSAVYLCASSLLNEWTSGYNEQFFGPGTRLTVL.

V is TRBV7-9 and J is TRBJ2-1, with TRBD2 matching 12 bases. Germline V gives CDR1 SEHNR, CDR2 FQNEAQ (reference sequence). The CDR3 spans 18 residues. V lost 5 bases and J lost 6; bases outside the gene matches: 14. For the CDR3, the DNA is TGTGCCAGCAGCCCGGACAGGGGAATACTAGCGGGAGGCAATGAGCAGTTCTTC. It codes for CASSPDRGILAGGNEQFF.